This TCR beta chain was sequenced during a study of blood T cell repertoires in COVID-19. Study context: Researchers got acute and convalescent COVID-19 samples from the United States, Italy and Spain.

Two negative PCRs, clearance, or symptom resolution were required of recovered Cohort 3 donors. The CDR3 length is 14 residues. J gave up 7 bases and V 3 bases, and 7 bases lay outside the gene matches. CDR1 and CDR2 (germline): SGHAT, FQNNGV. The protocol was immunoSEQ multiplex PCR, while the TCRdb copy is restricted to in-frame clones and leaves out a portion. Of about 140,000 clones in the sample, roughly 79% are singletons; the top ten hold roughly 2.9%. This TCR came from a woman aged 45 to 65 who had recovered from COVID-19. Sequencing was carried out using PBMCs or T cells enriched from blood (not recorded which). The chain joins TRBV11-2 to TRBJ2-7; 9 bases match TRBD1. In DNA form, the CDR3 reads TGTGCCAGCAGCTTCGGGACAGGGCTGTGGGAGCAGTACTTC. Translating it yields CASSFGTGLWEQYF. The variable domain in full, completed from reference TRBV11-2 and TRBJ2-7, reads EAGVAQSPRYKIIEKRQSVAFWCNPISGHATLYWYQQILGQGPKLLIQFQNNGVVDDSQLPKDRFSAERLKGVDSTLKIQPAKLEDSAVYLCASSFGTGLWEQYFGPGTRLTVT.